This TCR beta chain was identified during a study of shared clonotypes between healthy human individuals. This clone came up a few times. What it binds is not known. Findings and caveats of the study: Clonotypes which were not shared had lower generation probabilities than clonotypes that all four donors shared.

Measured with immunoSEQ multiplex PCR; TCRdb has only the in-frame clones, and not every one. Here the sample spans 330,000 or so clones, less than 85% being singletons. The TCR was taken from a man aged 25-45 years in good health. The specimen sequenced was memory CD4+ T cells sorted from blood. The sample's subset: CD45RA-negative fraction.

CDR3 residues: CASSHHGTAYNEQFF. The CDR3 DNA reads TGTGCCAGCAGCCACCACGGGACCGCCTACAATGAGCAGTTCTTC. This chain links TRBV27 with TRBJ2-1; D assignment may be TRBD1 or TRBD2 (5 bases each). V lost 6 bases and J 2 bases, leaving 14 bases between the germline ends. The CDR3 covers 15 residues. Germline V lookup: CDR1 MNHEY, CDR2 SMNVEV (reference sequence).